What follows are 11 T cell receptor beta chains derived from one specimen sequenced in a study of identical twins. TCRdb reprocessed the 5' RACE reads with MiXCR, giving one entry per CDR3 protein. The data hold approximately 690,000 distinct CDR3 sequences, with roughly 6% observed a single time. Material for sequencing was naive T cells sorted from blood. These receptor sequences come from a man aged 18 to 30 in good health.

The CDR3 sequence is CASSARLPVTQYF. The CDR3 DNA is TGTGCCAGCAGCGCCCGTCTCCCAGTCACCCAGTACTTC. The rearrangement joins TRBV7-2 to TRBJ2-5, with no clear D. The length of the CDR3 is 13 residues. In germline, CDR1 is SGHTA, CDR2 FQGNSA. V was shortened by 5 bases and J by 8 bases, with 15 bases between the two germline ends.

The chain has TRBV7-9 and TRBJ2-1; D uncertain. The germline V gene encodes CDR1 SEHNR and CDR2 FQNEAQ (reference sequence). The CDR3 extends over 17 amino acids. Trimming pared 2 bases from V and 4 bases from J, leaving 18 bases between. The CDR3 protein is CASSLTDVAHGYNEQFF. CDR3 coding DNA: TGTGCCAGCAGCTTAACGGACGTCGCGCATGGGTACAATGAGCAGTTCTTC.

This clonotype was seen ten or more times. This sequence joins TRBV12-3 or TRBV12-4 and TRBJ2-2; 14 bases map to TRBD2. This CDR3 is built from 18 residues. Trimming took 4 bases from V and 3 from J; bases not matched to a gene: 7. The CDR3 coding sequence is TGTGCCAGCAGTTCCGGGACTAGCGGGAGTATTGACACCGGGGAGCTGTTTTTT. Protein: CASSSGTSGSIDTGELFF.

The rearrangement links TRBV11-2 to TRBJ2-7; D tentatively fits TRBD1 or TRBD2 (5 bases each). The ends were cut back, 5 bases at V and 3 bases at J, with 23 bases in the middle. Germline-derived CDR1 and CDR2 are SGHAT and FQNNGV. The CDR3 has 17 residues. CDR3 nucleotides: TGTGCCAGCAGCACAGGAGGTGGCATCCTCCCGGGCTACGAGCAGTACGTC. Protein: CASSTGGGILPGYEQYV.

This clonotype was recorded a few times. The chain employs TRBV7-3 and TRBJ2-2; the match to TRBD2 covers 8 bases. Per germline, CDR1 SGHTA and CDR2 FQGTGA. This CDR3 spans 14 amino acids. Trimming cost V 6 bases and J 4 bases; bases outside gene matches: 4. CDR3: CASRIAGTTGELFF. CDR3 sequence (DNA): TGTGCCAGCAGAATAGCGGGAACCACCGGGGAGCTGTTTTTT.

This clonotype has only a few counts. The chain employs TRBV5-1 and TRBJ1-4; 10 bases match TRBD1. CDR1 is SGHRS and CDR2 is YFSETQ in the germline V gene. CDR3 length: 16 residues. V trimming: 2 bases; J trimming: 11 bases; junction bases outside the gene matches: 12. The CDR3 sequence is CASSFDRGLGDGKLFF. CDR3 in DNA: TGCGCCAGCAGCTTCGACAGGGGGCTCGGGGATGGGAAACTGTTTTTT. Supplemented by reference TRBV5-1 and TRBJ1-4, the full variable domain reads KAGVTQTPRYLIKTRGQQVTLSCSPISGHRSVSWYQQTPGQGLQFLFEYFSETQRNKGNFPGRFSGRQFSNSRSEMNVSTLELGDSALYLCASSFDRGLGDGKLFFGSGTQLSVL.

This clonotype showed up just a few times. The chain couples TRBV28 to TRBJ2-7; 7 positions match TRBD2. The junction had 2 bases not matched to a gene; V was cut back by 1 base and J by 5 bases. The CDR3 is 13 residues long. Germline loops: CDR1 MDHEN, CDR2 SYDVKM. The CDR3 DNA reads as TGTGCCAGCAGTTTATTCAGCGGGAACGAGCAGTACTTC. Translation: CASSLFSGNEQYF.

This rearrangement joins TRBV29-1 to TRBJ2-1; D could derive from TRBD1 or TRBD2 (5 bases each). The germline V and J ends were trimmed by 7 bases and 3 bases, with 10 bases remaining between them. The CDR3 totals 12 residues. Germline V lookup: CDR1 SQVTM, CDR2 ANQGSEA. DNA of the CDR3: TGCAGCGGGGGACGTAACTACAATGAGCAGTTCTTC. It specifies CSGGRNYNEQFF.

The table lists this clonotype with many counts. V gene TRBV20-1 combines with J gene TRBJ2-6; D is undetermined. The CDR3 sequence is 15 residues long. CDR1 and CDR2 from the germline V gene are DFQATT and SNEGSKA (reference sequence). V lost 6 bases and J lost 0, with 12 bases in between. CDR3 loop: CSAQTKSSGANVLTF. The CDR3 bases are TGCAGTGCACAGACAAAATCCTCTGGGGCCAACGTCCTGACTTTC.

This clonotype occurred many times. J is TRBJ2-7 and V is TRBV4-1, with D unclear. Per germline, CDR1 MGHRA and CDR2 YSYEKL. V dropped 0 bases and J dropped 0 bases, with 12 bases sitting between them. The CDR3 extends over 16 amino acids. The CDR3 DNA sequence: TGCGCCAGCAGCCAAGATCTTACTTCAGGCTCCTACGAGCAGTACTTC. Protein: CASSQDLTSGSYEQYF.

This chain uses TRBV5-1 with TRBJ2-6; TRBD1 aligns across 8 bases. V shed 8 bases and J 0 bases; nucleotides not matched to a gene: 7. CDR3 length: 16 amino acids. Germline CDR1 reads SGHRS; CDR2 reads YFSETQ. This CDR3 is CASGQGLSSGANVLTF. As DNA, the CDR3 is TGCGCCAGTGGACAGGGACTCAGCTCTGGGGCCAACGTCCTGACTTTC.